The rows below give T cell receptor beta chains drawn from one sample of a study of cytomegalovirus exposure and HLA in healthy donors. Some clones are missing from TCRdb's copy, which holds only in-frame ones; the method was immunoSEQ multiplex PCR. The table has approximately 300,000 clones, roughly 90% seen once. The sample comprised PBMCs. These receptors all stem from a young woman in good health and CMV-seropositive. The CDR3 runs from the conserved cysteine through the conserved F or W. A D gene is named only where the DNA matches it firmly. Expanded clones are given a class, and other clones once, few, many or no size at all.

j_call,v_call,d_call,clone_size,cdr3_nt,cdr3_aa
TRBJ1-6,TRBV2,TRBD1,.,TGTGCCAGCAGGAAGGACAGGGGCATGGATTCACCCCTCCACTTT,CASRKDRGMDSPLHF
TRBJ1-2,TRBV6-5,.,.,TGTGCCAGCAGGGACACTATTAACTATGGCTACACCTTC,CASRDTINYGYTF
TRBJ2-5,TRBV28,TRBD1,.,TGTGCCAGCAGTTCGACGGACAGGGGGGCCCAAGAGACCCAGTACTTC,CASSSTDRGAQETQYF
TRBJ2-1,TRBV7-9,.,.,TGTGCCAGCAGCCCCTACGGTAGCGGAGCCCCCCAGTTCTTC,CASSPYGSGAPQFF
TRBJ2-7,TRBV11-2,TRBD1,once,TGTGCCAGCAGCTCCTCGACAGGGGGATACGAGCAGTACTTC,CASSSSTGGYEQYF
TRBJ1-2,TRBV29-1,.,.,TGCAGCGTTATTGATCAGGGGTCTGGGTTTTCTAATGGCTACACCTTC,CSVIDQGSGFSNGYTF
TRBJ1-1,TRBV25-1,.,.,TGTGCCAGCAGGATGACCGACAGGAACACTGAAGCTTTCTTT,CASRMTDRNTEAFF
TRBJ2-1,TRBV2,TRBD1,.,TGTGCCAGCAGTCTCCGGGACAGCCGCCTTTACAATGAGCAGTTCTTC,CASSLRDSRLYNEQFF
TRBJ2-6,TRBV25-1,.,.,TGTGCCAGCAGCCTAGGGGGGAGAAGCTCTGGGGCCAACGTCCTGACTTTC,CASSLGGRSSGANVLTF
TRBJ2-5,TRBV6-5,.,.,TGTGCCAGCAGGACCGGGACACCCCAAGAGACCCAGTACTTC,CASRTGTPQETQYF
TRBJ2-5,TRBV15,.,.,TGTGCCACCTCCAAGAATACTCCCGGCTTCGAGACCCAGTACTTC,CATSKNTPGFETQYF
TRBJ2-2,TRBV14,.,few,TGTGCCAGCAGCCCTCGCGTCGGGGAGCTGTTTTTT,CASSPRVGELFF
TRBJ1-3,TRBV9,.,.,TGTGCCAGCAGCGGGGGGTTTGGAAACACCATATATTTT,CASSGGFGNTIYF
TRBJ2-1,TRBV14,TRBD2,.,TGTGCCAGCAGCCCCCAGCTAGCGGGAGTGGTCTACAATGAGCAGTTCTTC,CASSPQLAGVVYNEQFF
TRBJ2-3,TRBV9,.,few,TGTGCCAGCAGCGTAGCGGCCAAATCTAGCACAGATACGCAGTATTTT,CASSVAAKSSTDTQYF
TRBJ2-3,TRBV2,.,.,TGTGCCAGCAGTGAACCTAGCACAGATACGCAGTATTTT,CASSEPSTDTQYF
TRBJ2-7,TRBV29-1,TRBD1,once,TGCAGCGCCCGACAGGGTCCCTACGAGCAGTACTTC,CSARQGPYEQYF
TRBJ2-3,TRBV4-1,TRBD1,.,TGCGCCAGCAGCCGGGGACAGCTCGGAGATACGCAGTATTTT,CASSRGQLGDTQYF
TRBJ2-7,TRBV6-5,.,.,TGTGCCAGCAGTTACTATAGAGGCACATACTACGAGCAGTACTTC,CASSYYRGTYYEQYF
TRBJ1-1,TRBV7-8,.,.,TGTGCCAGTTTACCAGGACCTAACACTGAAGCTTTCTTT,CASLPGPNTEAFF
TRBJ1-3,TRBV7-2,.,.,TGTGCCAGCAGCTTAGATCCGGCCCTAGTTCATTCTGGAAACACCATATATTTT,CASSLDPALVHSGNTIYF
TRBJ2-1,TRBV4-2,TRBD2,.,TGTGCCAGCAGCCAAGTGGTCGGGGGGGCCCCCGACAATGAGCAGTTCTTC,CASSQVVGGAPDNEQFF
TRBJ2-7,TRBV6-6,TRBD2,.,TGTGCCAGCAGTTCGTTTACTAGCGGGAGTAAGTACGAGCAGTACTTC,CASSSFTSGSKYEQYF
TRBJ2-6,TRBV7-3,TRBD2,.,TGTGCCAGCAGCTTAGCGGGGGCTGGGGCCAACGTCCTGACTTTC,CASSLAGAGANVLTF
TRBJ2-4,TRBV9,.,.,TGTGCCAGCAGCGTAGCCTTCTCCGGGAACATTCAGTACTTC,CASSVAFSGNIQYF
TRBJ1-2,TRBV11-2,.,.,TGTGCCAGCAGCTTAGATCACGGGGGCTACGGCTACACCTTC,CASSLDHGGYGYTF
TRBJ2-7,TRBV18,TRBD1,.,TGTGCCAGCTCACAGGGGACAGGGTCCTACGAGCAGTACTTC,CASSQGTGSYEQYF
TRBJ2-7,TRBV6-1,.,once,TGTGCCAGCAGTGCAGGTAGGGGGGGGTTCTACGAGCAGTACTTC,CASSAGRGGFYEQYF
TRBJ2-2,TRBV30,.,.,TGTGCCTGGACGGGGGGCGCGAACACCGGGGAGCTGTTTTTT,CAWTGGANTGELFF
TRBJ1-6,TRBV5-4,.,.,TGTGCCAGCAGCTTGGGGGAGAGTCCAAATTCACCCCTCCACTTT,CASSLGESPNSPLHF
TRBJ1-1,TRBV4-2,TRBD1,.,TGTGCCAGCAGCCAAGCCTCCAGGGGGGACATGATTGGCACTGAAGCTTTCTTT,CASSQASRGDMIGTEAFF
TRBJ1-5,TRBV5-1,TRBD1,.,TGCGCCAGCAACGGGAACCGGGACAGGGGGCAGGGCAATCAGCCCCAGCATTTT,CASNGNRDRGQGNQPQHF